The 6 T cell receptor beta chains below all came from one sample that was sequenced in a study of blood T cell repertoires in COVID-19. Clones were read by immunoSEQ multiplex PCR, and TCRdb kept only the in-frame ones, dropping some. The sample comprises approximately 300,000 clones, just over 85% of which are singletons, and more than 9% rests with the top ten. Sequenced sample: PBMCs or T cells enriched from blood (not recorded which). These receptors came from a woman between 18 and 29 years old who had recovered from COVID-19.

The CDR3 loop is CASTRTSFYNEQFF. DNA of the CDR3: TGTGCCAGTACTCGGACTAGCTTCTACAATGAGCAGTTCTTC. The chain is built from TRBV19 and TRBJ2-1, with TRBD2 identical over 8 bases. The V gene end was trimmed by 7 bases and the J gene end by 3 bases; junction bases not matched to a gene: 5. Germline values: CDR1 LNHDA, CDR2 SQIVND (reference sequence). The CDR3 length is 14 residues.

The J gene is TRBJ1-1, the V gene TRBV12-3 or TRBV12-4, with D hard to call. The CDR3 length is 13 residues. V shed 5 bases and J shed 6 bases, with 13 bases lying between them. The CDR3 region is CASSLTFGAEAFF. The CDR3 DNA reads TGTGCCAGCAGTCTCACCTTCGGAGCTGAAGCTTTCTTT.

This clone was observed a handful of times. The chain is built from TRBV9 and TRBJ1-2; maybe TRBD1 (6 bases). This CDR3 is built from 13 residues. Germline assignment: CDR1 SGDLS and CDR2 YYNGEE. Trimming shortened V by 0 bases and J by 6 bases, and 9 bases separated the two germline ends. Written as DNA, the CDR3 is TGTGCCAGCAGCGTAGAACAGGGCCATGGCTACACCTTC. Translation: CASSVEQGHGYTF.

The genes are TRBV7-9 and TRBJ2-1; D is uncertain. The length of the CDR3 is 15 residues. V was cut by 2 bases and J by 5 bases, with 13 bases left in between. Per the germline V gene, CDR1 is SEHNR and CDR2 is FQNEAQ (reference sequence). CDR3 DNA: TGTGCCAGCAGCTTAATGAGAGGCGTCCACAATGAGCAGTTCTTC. Encoded protein: CASSLMRGVHNEQFF.

In this sample, this clone turned up once. CDR3 sequence (DNA): TGTGCCAGCAGTTTAAGCGGGAGGGCCGGGGAGCTGTTTTTT. This codes for CASSLSGRAGELFF. V is TRBV28 and J is TRBJ2-2; 10 nucleotides align to TRBD2. The CDR3 contains 14 residues. V lost 2 bases and J lost 6; bases outside the gene matches: 0. CDR1 is MDHEN, CDR2 SYDVKM, per germline. Variable domain in full (rest from reference TRBV28 and TRBJ2-2): DVKVTQSSRYLVKRTGEKVFLECVQDMDHENMFWYRQDPGLGLRLIYFSYDVKMKEKGDIPEGYSVSREKKERFSLILESASTNQTSMYLCASSLSGRAGELFFGEGSRLTVL.

The rearrangement links TRBV5-5 to TRBJ1-5, with 9 bases that match TRBD1. This CDR3 has 14 residues. The trim removed 2 bases at V and 7 bases at J, leaving 4 bases unmatched. Germline values: CDR1 SGHKS, CDR2 YYEKEE (reference sequence). The CDR3 loop is CASSLTGGGQPQHF. In DNA form, the CDR3 reads TGTGCCAGCAGCTTAACAGGGGGCGGGCAGCCCCAGCATTTT.